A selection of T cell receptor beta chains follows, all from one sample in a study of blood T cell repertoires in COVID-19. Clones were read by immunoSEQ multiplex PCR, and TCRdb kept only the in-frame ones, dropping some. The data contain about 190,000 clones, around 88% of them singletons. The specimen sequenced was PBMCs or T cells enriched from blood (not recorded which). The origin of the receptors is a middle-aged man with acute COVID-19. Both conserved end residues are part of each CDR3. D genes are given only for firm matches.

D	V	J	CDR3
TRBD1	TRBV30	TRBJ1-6	CAWSGLLQGEPLHF
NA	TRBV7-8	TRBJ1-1	CASSYRHLTEAFF
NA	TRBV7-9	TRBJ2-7	CASSPPGTAGGQYF
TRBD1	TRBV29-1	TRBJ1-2	CSVLPSGTDNYGYTF
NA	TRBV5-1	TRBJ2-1	CASSLGGSEQFF
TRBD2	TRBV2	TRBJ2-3	CANKLAGYTDTQYF
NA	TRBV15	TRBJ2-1	CATSRDQAGLRFF
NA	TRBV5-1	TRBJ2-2	CASSSGYTGELFF
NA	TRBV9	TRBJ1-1	CASSVSSENTEAFF
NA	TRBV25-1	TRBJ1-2	CASSELERPDYGYTF
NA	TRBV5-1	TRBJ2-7	CASSLGGPYEQYF
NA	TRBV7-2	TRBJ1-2	CASSSGARGYGYTF
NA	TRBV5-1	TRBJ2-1	CASRLGASLDEQFF
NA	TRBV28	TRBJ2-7	CASSLPGGEQYF
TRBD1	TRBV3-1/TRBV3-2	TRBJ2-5	CASSLPTGVRETQYF
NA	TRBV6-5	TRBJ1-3	CASTLGPNTIYF
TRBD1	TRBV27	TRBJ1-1	CASSSFIGPLPGTGTEAFF